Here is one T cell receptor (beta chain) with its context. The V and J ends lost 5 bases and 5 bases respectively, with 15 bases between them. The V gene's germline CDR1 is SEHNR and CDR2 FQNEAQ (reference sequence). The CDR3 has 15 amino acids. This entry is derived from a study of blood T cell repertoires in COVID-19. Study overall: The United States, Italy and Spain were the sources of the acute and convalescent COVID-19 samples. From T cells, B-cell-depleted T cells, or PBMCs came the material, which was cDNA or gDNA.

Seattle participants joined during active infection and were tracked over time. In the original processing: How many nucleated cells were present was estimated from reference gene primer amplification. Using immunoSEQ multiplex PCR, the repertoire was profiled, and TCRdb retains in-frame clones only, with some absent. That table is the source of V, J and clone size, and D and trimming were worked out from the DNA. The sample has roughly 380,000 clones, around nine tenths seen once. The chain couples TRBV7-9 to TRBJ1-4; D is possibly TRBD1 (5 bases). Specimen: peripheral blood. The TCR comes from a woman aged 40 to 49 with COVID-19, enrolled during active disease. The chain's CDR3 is CASSRRGSQNEKLFF. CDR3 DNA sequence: TGTGCCAGCAGCCGACGGGGGTCACAGAATGAAAAACTGTTTTTT. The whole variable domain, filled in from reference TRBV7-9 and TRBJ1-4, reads DTGVSQNPRHKITKRGQNVTFRCDPISEHNRLYWYRQTLGQGPEFLTYFQNEAQLEKSRLLSDRFSAERPKGSFSTLEIQRTEQGDSAMYLCASSRRGSQNEKLFFGSGTQLSVL.